This TCR beta chain was recovered during a study of cytomegalovirus exposure and HLA in healthy donors. As for the study in general: About 80 million unique TCRs, all from HLA-typed donors, were included in an early release of the data. Study-level results: A later analysis reportedly found fewer N-insertions in an Asian-associated ancestry cluster than the roughly 670-donor mean. In an earlier analysis, productive rearrangement rates for most beta V segments clustered near 87% or 30%. Specific recognition of CMV antigens was confirmed in vitro for a few chains (all CMV-associated).

PCR primers comprised 60 Vbeta and 13 Jbeta primers. Only in-frame clones appear in the TCRdb table, and some are missing; sequencing was by immunoSEQ multiplex PCR. The profile shows nearly 110,000 clones, around 73% of them singletons. Germline V gene lookup returns CDR1 SGDLS and CDR2 YYNGEE. With 5 bases clipped from V and 5 bases from J, the junction kept 7 bases outside the gene matches. This CDR3 contains 14 residues. With respect to this clone: Its matching antigen is unknown.

The sequence was collected from a man aged 25-45 years in good health and CMV-seronegative. The chain links TRBV9 to TRBJ1-5, with 7 bases identical to TRBD1. The sequenced material came from PBMCs. CDR3 in DNA: TGTGCCAGCAGTGGTGGGACAGTGGATCAGCCCCAGCATTTT. This translates into CASSGGTVDQPQHF.